The rows below give T cell receptor beta chains drawn from one sample of a study of T cells in Graves' hyperthyroidism and ophthalmopathy. TCRdb re-analysed the multiplex PCR reads in MiXCR, keeping a single row per CDR3 protein. Of hundreds of thousands of distinct CDR3 sequences listed, less than 20% are singletons. Source material: blood. The receptors were gathered from a middle-aged man with Graves' ophthalmopathy. CDR3s include the opening cysteine and the closing phenylalanine or tryptophan. The D gene is left open where the match is weak. Rows may omit the clone size; those that give it use once, few, many or a size class.

.,TRBJ1-1,TRBV6-2/TRBV6-3,TRBD1,CASSYSVGLGQGSMNTEAFF,TGTGCCAGCAGTTACTCTGTGGGTTTGGGACAGGGCTCCATGAACACTGAAGCTTTCTTT
.,TRBJ1-3,TRBV3-1,.,CASSQDGRGLRNTIYF,TGTGCCAGCAGCCAAGATGGAAGGGGACTGAGAAACACCATATATTTT
many,TRBJ2-1,TRBV18,.,CASSRKDEQFF,TGTGCCAGCTCCCGCAAGGATGAGCAGTTCTTC
few,TRBJ1-2,TRBV10-3,.,CAISASGVRSYGYTF,TGTGCCATCAGTGCCTCAGGGGTTCGTAGCTATGGCTACACCTTC
many,TRBJ1-1,TRBV12-3/TRBV12-4,.,CASSLGEGTEAFF,TGTGCCAGCAGTTTGGGGGAGGGGACTGAAGCTTTCTTT
few,TRBJ2-1,TRBV4-2,TRBD2,CASSQDGLAGFNEQFF,TGTGCCAGCAGCCAAGACGGACTAGCAGGGTTCAATGAGCAGTTCTTC
few,TRBJ2-5,TRBV5-1,.,CASSLAVEKTQYF,TGCGCCAGCAGCTTGGCCGTTGAAAAGACCCAGTACTTC
few,TRBJ2-7,TRBV5-6,.,CASSLKVGREKGDEQYF,TGTGCCAGCAGCCTAAAAGTCGGGCGGGAAAAGGGGGACGAGCAGTACTTC
.,TRBJ2-2,TRBV6-1,TRBD1,CASSERQGTGELFF,TGTGCCAGCAGTGAGAGACAGGGCACCGGGGAGCTGTTTTTT
few,TRBJ2-5,TRBV24-1,.,CATSDPGQFKETQYF,TGTGCCACCAGTGACCCAGGACAGTTTAAGGAGACCCAGTACTTC
.,TRBJ1-2,TRBV10-2,.,CASALDSEGYGYTF,TGCGCCAGCGCCTTGGATTCGGAGGGCTATGGCTACACCTTC
few,TRBJ1-2,TRBV7-8,.,CASSSSSTSNYGYTF,TGTGCCAGCAGTTCGTCATCTACGTCAAACTATGGCTACACCTTC
many,TRBJ2-7,TRBV6-1,.,CASSDRWTGLEQYF,TGTGCCAGCAGTGACCGGTGGACGGGACTCGAGCAGTACTTC
many,TRBJ2-1,TRBV7-3,.,CASSSGRHEQFF,TGTGCCAGCAGCTCCGGGCGCCATGAGCAGTTCTTC
many,TRBJ2-1,TRBV7-8,.,CASSLVPSDRSEQFF,TGTGCCAGCAGCTTAGTCCCCTCCGACAGGTCTGAGCAGTTCTTC
few,TRBJ2-1,TRBV5-1,.,CASNLGAGSYNEQFF,TGCGCCAGCAACCTGGGGGCGGGCTCCTACAATGAGCAGTTCTTC
.,TRBJ2-5,TRBV7-8,TRBD1,CASSLADRVPGETQYF,TGTGCCAGCAGCTTAGCAGACAGGGTCCCGGGGGAGACCCAGTACTTC
few,TRBJ2-7,TRBV4-1,TRBD2,CASSPGGIEQYF,TGCGCCAGCAGCCCCGGGGGGATCGAGCAGTACTTC
.,TRBJ2-3,TRBV5-1,.,CASTHDRNTDTQYF,TGCGCCAGCACCCACGACAGGAACACAGATACGCAGTATTTT
.,TRBJ2-1,TRBV20-1,.,CSAHADRSNEQFF,TGCAGTGCTCATGCTGACAGATCTAATGAGCAGTTCTTC